This T cell receptor beta chain was found in a study of CD8+ T cells in alopecia areata. This clone showed up just a few times. What it recognizes is unknown. Germline assignment: CDR1 SQVTM and CDR2 ANQGSEA. After removal of 6 bases from V and 5 bases from J, the junction contained 4 bases not matched to a gene. CDR3 length: 12 amino acids. General study findings and limits: Scalp clonality, along with expanded CD8+ clones among the top 100, was significantly decreased by tofacitinib. Numerous clones, expanded in lesions, remained in scalp and blood during tofacitinib. As there was one nonresponder, how baseline CD8+ expansion relates to response remains uncertain.

Treatment reported: oral pan-JAK inhibitor, 5-10 mg twice daily. Sequencing templates came from extracted RNA that was reverse transcribed into cDNA. Generated by immunoSEQ multiplex PCR, the TCRdb table keeps only in-frame clones and is missing some. The sample consists of 90,000 or so clones, 44% of them appearing once. The TCR comes from a human donor with alopecia areata. The genes are TRBV29-1 and TRBJ2-7; 10 bases align to TRBD1. The specimen comprised CD8+ T cells sorted from blood, sampled at week 24, from a patient treated with tofacitinib. CDR3 sequence reads: CSVTGTGDEQYF. For the CDR3, the DNA is TGCAGCGTCACCGGGACAGGGGACGAGCAGTACTTC.